These 18 T cell receptor beta chains originate from one sample sequenced in a study of blood T cell repertoires in COVID-19. Repertoires were generated with immunoSEQ multiplex PCR, while TCRdb's copy carries only in-frame clones and drops some. Of over 45,000 clones in the sample, approximately 81% were seen once. Sequencing was performed on peripheral blood. All receptors derive from a woman at least 80 years old with active or convalescent COVID-19.

The V gene is TRBV29-1, the J gene TRBJ1-2; TRBD1 matches 9 bases. V lost 7 bases, J lost 2 bases, and 5 bases stayed unmatched. The CDR3 extends over 13 amino acids. CDR1 SQVTM and CDR2 ANQGSEA come from the germline V gene. The chain's CDR3 is CSGGTGLNYGYTF. CDR3 sequence (DNA): TGCAGCGGAGGGACAGGGTTAAACTATGGCTACACCTTC.

The rearrangement uses TRBV2 and TRBJ2-7, with 7 bases fitting TRBD1. Germline V CDR1 and CDR2: SNHLY, FYNNEI. J lost 4 bases, V lost 0 bases, and 6 bases had no gene match. The CDR3 extends over 15 amino acids. In nucleotides, the CDR3 is TGTGCCAGCAGTGAAGCGTGGGACAGCCATTACGAGCAGTACTTC. Encoded protein: CASSEAWDSHYEQYF.

The CDR3 protein is CASSLILTTQETQYF. In nucleotides, the CDR3 is TGTGCCAGCAGCTTAATTTTAACTACCCAAGAGACCCAGTACTTC. The chain recombines TRBV7-9 with TRBJ2-5; D is uncertain. This CDR3 region has 15 residues. Per the germline V gene, CDR1 is SEHNR and CDR2 is FQNEAQ (reference sequence). Trimming shortened V by 2 bases and J by 1 base, and 11 bases separated the two germline ends.

This sequence joins TRBV24-1 and TRBJ1-5, with unresolved D. CDR1 is KGHDR, CDR2 SFDVKD, per germline. The CDR3 loop spans 14 amino acids. Trimming pared 4 bases from V and 7 bases from J, leaving 13 bases between. The CDR3 sequence is CATSEVTVAQPQHF. The CDR3 DNA follows: TGTGCCACCAGTGAAGTTACAGTGGCCCAGCCCCAGCATTTT.

This clone was counted at least ten times. The chain uses TRBV5-4 and TRBJ2-1; 9 bases line up with TRBD2. This CDR3 has 15 residues. CDR1 and CDR2 from the germline V gene are SGHNT and YYREEE (reference sequence). With 3 bases clipped from V and 5 bases from J, the junction kept 6 bases outside the gene matches. CDR3 loop: CASSSTSGSNNEQFF. The CDR3 coding sequence is TGTGCCAGCAGCTCGACTAGCGGATCCAACAATGAGCAGTTCTTC.

The CDR3 nucleotides read TGTGCCAGCACGTCTCCAGGCACCCCCCCCCACTATAATTCACCCCTCCACTTT. This encodes CASTSPGTPPHYNSPLHF. The gene calls are TRBV2 and TRBJ1-6; D uncertain. Trimming took off 7 bases at V and 3 bases at J, with 22 bases between the two ends. CDR1 and CDR2 (germline): SNHLY, FYNNEI. The CDR3 is made up of 18 amino acids.

The J gene is TRBJ2-1, the V gene TRBV6-5; maybe TRBD1 (5 bases). The ends were cut back, 8 bases at V and 6 bases at J, with 14 bases in the middle. The CDR3 contains 13 residues. Looked up from germline, CDR1 is MNHEY and CDR2 is SVGAGI. This CDR3 is CASSAGKVNEQFF. CDR3 bases: TGTGCCAGCTCTGCAGGGAAGGTCAATGAGCAGTTCTTC.

The V gene is TRBV28, the J gene TRBJ1-1; D is unresolved. CDR3 length: 13 amino acids. Trimming took 8 bases from V and 7 from J, leaving 17 bases between them. CDR1 MDHEN and CDR2 SYDVKM come from the germline V gene. The CDR3 nucleotides are TGTGCCAGCTTGACCGGAGGGATTCTTGAAGCTTTCTTT. Translating it yields CASLTGGILEAFF.

V and J are TRBV19 and TRBJ2-2; D may be TRBD1 (6 bases). Deletions cut 3 bases from V and 2 bases from J, with 7 bases between. From germline, CDR1 is LNHDA and CDR2 SQIVND (reference sequence). The CDR3 is 14 residues long. CDR3 nucleotide sequence: TGTGCCAGTAGTATGGACAGAAACACCGGGGAGCTGTTTTTT. Protein product: CASSMDRNTGELFF.

The rearrangement joins TRBV29-1 to TRBJ1-2; TRBD1 aligns across 8 bases. The V gene end was trimmed by 4 bases and the J gene end by 2 bases; junction bases not matched to a gene: 6. The germline V gene has CDR1 SQVTM and CDR2 ANQGSEA. This CDR3 region has 14 residues. As DNA, the CDR3 is TGCAGCGTTGGATCAGGGGGCATAAACTATGGCTACACCTTC. This sequence encodes CSVGSGGINYGYTF.

The chain carries TRBV9 and TRBJ2-7; tentative D call: TRBD2 (5 bases). V was trimmed by 3 bases and J by 7 bases, leaving 14 bases between them. The germline CDR1 and CDR2 sequences are SGDLS and YYNGEE. The CDR3 covers 13 residues. CDR3 sequence: CASSASLSGEQYF. The CDR3 coding sequence is TGTGCCAGCAGCGCGTCCCTTTCGGGGGAGCAGTACTTC.

This clone was observed a single time. This chain connects TRBV19 to TRBJ2-3; TRBD2 matches 7 bases. This CDR3 comprises 18 residues. In germline, CDR1 is LNHDA, CDR2 SQIVND (reference sequence). Trimming at V came to 3 bases and at J to 4 bases, leaving 16 bases not matched to a gene. CDR3 loop: CASSIPRLLFAGADTQYF. The CDR3, as DNA: TGTGCCAGTAGTATCCCCAGGCTGTTATTCGCGGGGGCAGATACGCAGTATTTT.

This clone was picked up a small number of times. The chain recombines TRBV28 with TRBJ1-5, with D possibly being TRBD1 (5 bases). Per the germline V gene, CDR1 is MDHEN and CDR2 is SYDVKM. V was pared by 1 base and J by 4 bases, with 14 bases between. This CDR3 is built from 16 residues. The CDR3 here is CASSLYATAINQPQHF. For the CDR3, the DNA is TGTGCCAGCAGTTTATATGCGACAGCAATTAATCAGCCCCAGCATTTT. The variable domain in full, completed from reference TRBV28 and TRBJ1-5, reads DVKVTQSSRYLVKRTGEKVFLECVQDMDHENMFWYRQDPGLGLRLIYFSYDVKMKEKGDIPEGYSVSREKKERFSLILESASTNQTSMYLCASSLYATAINQPQHFGDGTRLSIL.

J is TRBJ2-2 and V is TRBV9, with TRBD1 matching 8 bases. Unmatched junction bases numbered 10, after V lost 0 bases and J lost 6 bases. CDR3 length equals 17 residues. CDR1 and CDR2 from the germline V gene are SGDLS and YYNGEE. CDR3 bases: TGTGCCAGCAGCGTAGGTTCCCTAGACAGGGGTGCCGGGGAGCTGTTTTTT. Translating it yields CASSVGSLDRGAGELFF.

The chain combines TRBV29-1 with TRBJ2-3, with 9 bases that match TRBD1. This CDR3 comprises 15 residues. Per germline, CDR1 SQVTM and CDR2 ANQGSEA. The V gene end was trimmed by 6 bases and the J gene end by 0 bases; junction bases not matched to a gene: 7. Here the CDR3 DNA reads TGCAGCGTAGAATTACAGGGGGCCAGCACAGATACGCAGTATTTT. Translation gives CSVELQGASTDTQYF.

The chain couples TRBV4-2 to TRBJ2-1; tentative D call: TRBD2 (5 bases). Germline values: CDR1 LGHNA, CDR2 YNFKEQ. V dropped 1 base and J dropped 8 bases, with 6 bases sitting between them. The CDR3 is 12 residues long. The CDR3 spells CASSQGGYEQFF. The CDR3 DNA sequence: TGTGCCAGCAGCCAAGGAGGGTATGAGCAGTTCTTC.

The chain has TRBV7-9 and TRBJ2-3; D is uncertain. Germline CDR1 SEHNR, CDR2 FQNEAQ (reference sequence). There are 18 residues in the CDR3. V was pared by 5 bases and J by 2 bases, with 23 bases between. As DNA, the CDR3 is TGTGCCAGCAGCACCACTCACTTTTCCAACGTTTCCACAGATACGCAGTATTTT. Translation gives CASSTTHFSNVSTDTQYF.

The chain links TRBV6-6 to TRBJ1-5, with D possibly being TRBD1 (5 bases). CDR1 MNHNY and CDR2 SVGAGI come from the germline V gene (reference sequence). Trimming stripped 10 bases from V and 4 bases from J, with 17 bases between. The CDR3 loop spans 14 amino acids. CDR3 nucleotides: TGTGCCACCCAGGGAAGGGCCCAGAATCAGCCCCAGCATTTT. It codes for CATQGRAQNQPQHF.